Listed below are T cell receptor beta chains from one sample, sequenced in a study of T cell changes during pregnancy in multiple sclerosis. Sequenced by immunoSEQ multiplex PCR; TCRdb stores in-frame clones only, minus some. The data contain around 86,000 clones, approximately 92% of them singletons. The input for sequencing was peripheral blood, taken in the first trimester of pregnancy. The origin of the receptors is a female donor with multiple sclerosis, enrolled in a pregnancy study. The CDR3 runs from the conserved cysteine through the conserved F or W. D genes are given only for firm matches. Expanded clones get a size class; other rows say once, few or many, or leave the size out.

abundance	v_gene	j_gene	d_gene	CDR3aa	CDR3nt
-	TRBV28	TRBJ2-7	-	CASSPPGKRSDEQYF	TGTGCCAGCAGCCCCCCGGGGAAACGCTCCGACGAGCAGTACTTC
-	TRBV20-1	TRBJ2-3	-	CSAFSDTQYF	TGCAGTGCTTTCTCCGATACGCAGTATTTT
-	TRBV9	TRBJ2-3	TRBD1	CASSENRGQRTDTQYF	TGTGCCAGCAGTGAAAACAGGGGGCAGCGCACAGATACGCAGTATTTT
once	TRBV28	TRBJ1-5	-	CASTPPGFRNQPQHF	TGTGCCAGTACCCCCCCAGGGTTCCGCAATCAGCCCCAGCATTTT
once	TRBV9	TRBJ2-5	-	CASSVETSGGETQYF	TGTGCCAGCAGCGTAGAGACTTCTGGCGGGGAGACCCAGTACTTC
few	TRBV4-2	TRBJ1-6	-	CASKRGGRDNSPLHF	TGTGCCAGCAAGAGGGGGGGAAGGGATAATTCACCCCTCCACTTT
-	TRBV6-1	TRBJ1-1	-	CASSPSLRSEAFF	TGTGCCAGCAGCCCCAGCTTGCGGTCCGAAGCTTTCTTT
-	TRBV25-1	TRBJ2-1	-	CASSERLNEQFF	TGTGCCAGCAGTGAAAGACTCAATGAGCAGTTCTTC
-	TRBV9	TRBJ2-1	TRBD2	CASSVEGSGGPYNEQFF	TGTGCCAGCAGCGTAGAGGGTAGCGGGGGCCCCTACAATGAGCAGTTCTTC
few	TRBV4-1	TRBJ1-6	-	CASSQVRENSPLHF	TGCGCCAGCAGCCAAGTCCGGGAGAATTCACCCCTCCACTTT
-	TRBV5-1	TRBJ1-3	-	CASSPDSAAGNTIYF	TGCGCCAGCAGTCCCGACTCTGCCGCCGGAAACACCATATATTTT
once	TRBV2	TRBJ2-7	TRBD2	CASSEAGLAGYEQYF	TGTGCCAGCAGTGAAGCCGGACTAGCGGGGTACGAGCAGTACTTC
-	TRBV5-4	TRBJ2-7	TRBD2	CASSLALAGLTYEQYF	TGTGCCAGCAGCTTGGCCCTAGCGGGCCTTACCTACGAGCAGTACTTC
-	TRBV19	TRBJ2-7	-	CASSIQAAYEQYF	TGTGCCAGTAGTATTCAGGCAGCATACGAGCAGTACTTC
-	TRBV2	TRBJ1-1	TRBD1	CASSETGRGNTEAFF	TGTGCCAGCAGTGAGACAGGGAGAGGGAACACTGAAGCTTTCTTT
-	TRBV4-3	TRBJ2-2	-	CASSQGRPQGGELFF	TGCGCCAGCAGCCAAGGTCGGCCTCAGGGCGGGGAGCTGTTTTTT
-	TRBV2	TRBJ2-1	TRBD2	CASSEALAGRYNEQFF	TGTGCCAGCAGTGAAGCACTAGCGGGGAGGTACAATGAGCAGTTCTTC
-	TRBV7-2	TRBJ2-5	-	CASSPGAGETQYF	TGTGCCAGCAGCCCTGGGGCGGGGGAGACCCAGTACTTC
-	TRBV7-9	TRBJ2-3	-	CASSLAGVSTDTQYF	TGTGCCAGCAGCTTAGCAGGGGTCAGCACAGATACGCAGTATTTT
-	TRBV18	TRBJ1-2	TRBD1	CASSTLDRDYGYTF	TGTGCCAGCTCCACCTTGGACAGGGACTATGGCTACACCTTC
-	TRBV5-1	TRBJ2-7	TRBD1	CASSFRTGSEQYF	TGCGCCAGCAGCTTCCGGACAGGTAGCGAGCAGTACTTC
-	TRBV5-5	TRBJ2-3	TRBD2	CASSSRGSGYTDTQYF	TGTGCCAGCAGTTCTCGGGGTAGCGGGTACACAGATACGCAGTATTTT
-	TRBV29-1	TRBJ1-1	-	CSDLAQGGMNTEAFF	TGCAGCGACCTTGCCCAGGGCGGCATGAACACTGAAGCTTTCTTT
-	TRBV5-1	TRBJ1-1	-	CASSLAASGTEAFF	TGCGCCAGCAGCTTGGCCGCAAGCGGGACTGAAGCTTTCTTT
few	TRBV27	TRBJ1-2	-	CASSLSGVRGGGAPVGYTF	TGTGCCAGCAGTTTATCAGGGGTTCGTGGCGGGGGCGCCCCCGTTGGCTACACCTTC
-	TRBV11-3	TRBJ1-3	-	CASSSRELGNTIYF	TGTGCCAGCAGCTCCCGGGAACTTGGAAACACCATATATTTT
once	TRBV27	TRBJ1-2	-	CASRSWARGGYTF	TGTGCCAGCAGATCGTGGGCTCGGGGGGGCTACACCTTC
-	TRBV19	TRBJ2-1	-	CASSIMGGAGNEQFF	TGTGCCAGTAGTATAATGGGGGGGGCAGGCAATGAGCAGTTCTTC
-	TRBV7-8	TRBJ2-4	TRBD2	CASSLSRGRGRIQYF	TGTGCCAGCAGCTTAAGTCGCGGGAGGGGGCGCATTCAGTACTTC
-	TRBV5-1	TRBJ2-1	TRBD2	CASSWVAGGNNEQFF	TGCGCCAGCAGCTGGGTCGCGGGAGGGAACAATGAGCAGTTCTTC
-	TRBV7-2	TRBJ2-7	-	CASSPFRDSSYEQYF	TGTGCCAGCAGCCCATTCCGGGACTCGTCCTACGAGCAGTACTTC
-	TRBV27	TRBJ1-2	-	CASSDAYLRGATAGYTF	TGTGCCAGCAGCGATGCATACCTCAGGGGCGCCACGGCTGGCTACACCTTC
-	TRBV5-5	TRBJ2-1	-	CASSLKGVRNEQFF	TGTGCCAGCAGCTTAAAGGGGGTGAGGAATGAGCAGTTCTTC